This passage covers 11 T cell receptor beta chains from one sample sequenced in a study of blood T cells in healthy people across ages. A sample-barcoded 5' primer and a J-beta primer mix were used in a second PCR of about 7 to 12 cycles. TCRdb used MiXCR to reprocess the 5' RACE reads, holding one entry per CDR3 protein. The sample holds about 640,000 distinct CDR3 sequences, about 53% seen once. Source material: blood. These receptors originate from a man in his 60s in good health.

This clonotype has a count of ten or more. The gene calls are TRBV29-1 and TRBJ2-3; D call uncertain. The ends were cut back, 1 base at V and 3 bases at J, with 14 bases in the middle. The CDR3 extends over 15 amino acids. Germline loops: CDR1 SQVTM, CDR2 ANQGSEA. Here the CDR3 DNA reads TGCAGCGTTGAAGGCGCCGGGCCGGTAACAGATACGCAGTATTTT. Translating it yields CSVEGAGPVTDTQYF.

This chain joins TRBV5-1 and TRBJ2-3; 12 bases agree with TRBD2. With 4 bases clipped from V and 5 bases from J, the junction kept 8 bases outside the gene matches. Germline CDR1 and CDR2: SGHRS and YFSETQ. The CDR3 totals 16 residues. The CDR3 reads CASSQTGLAGIDTQYF. The CDR3 DNA reads TGCGCCAGCAGCCAAACCGGACTAGCGGGAATAGATACGCAGTATTTT.

The rearrangement links TRBV12-3 or TRBV12-4 to TRBJ1-4; D is undetermined. V dropped 0 bases and J dropped 5 bases, with 7 bases sitting between them. This CDR3 has 14 residues. The CDR3 nucleotides read TGTGCCAGCAGTTTAGCGCGCGCGAATGAAAAACTGTTTTTT. Translated: CASSLARANEKLFF.

V and J are TRBV20-1 and TRBJ2-5, with D perhaps assigned TRBD1 or TRBD2 (6 bases each). The CDR3 is 17 amino acids. V was shortened by 0 bases and J by 1 base, with 18 bases between the two germline ends. CDR1 DFQATT and CDR2 SNEGSKA come from the germline V gene (reference sequence). The CDR3 DNA reads as TGCAGTGCTAGAGAATCTAGGGGGGCCAGAGCCCAAGAGACCCAGTACTTC. This sequence encodes CSARESRGARAQETQYF.

CDR3 sequence (DNA): TGTGCCAGCAGCCAAGACAGGGCACGTTCACCCCTCCACTTT. It is translated as CASSQDRARSPLHF. The chain employs TRBV3-1 and TRBJ1-6; TRBD1 might be the D (5 bases). Trimming removed 0 bases from V and 9 bases from J, with 9 bases in between. Germline CDR1 is LGHDT and CDR2 is YNNKEL (reference sequence). This CDR3 spans 14 amino acids.

The CDR3 DNA sequence: TGTGCCAGCAGCTTAGGCCTCTGGACCTCCTACAATGAGCAGTTCTTC. It codes for CASSLGLWTSYNEQFF. V is TRBV7-9 and J is TRBJ2-1; D ambiguous. Trimming took off 1 base at V and 0 bases at J, with 10 bases between the two ends. Germline V gives CDR1 SEHNR, CDR2 FQNEAQ (reference sequence). The CDR3 sequence is 16 residues long.

This rearrangement joins TRBV20-1 to TRBJ2-3; D possibly corresponds to TRBD2 (6 bases). V lost 5 bases to trimming and J lost 5 bases, with 17 bases between them. The germline CDR1 and CDR2 sequences are DFQATT and SNEGSKA (reference sequence). The CDR3 spans 14 residues. CDR3 DNA: TGCAGTGCTGGAGGCCTAATGGGGGGAGATACGCAGTATTTT. It specifies CSAGGLMGGDTQYF.

CDR3 DNA sequence: TGTGCCAGCAGTTACCGAGGGGAGGGCGAGCAGTACTTC. It specifies CASSYRGEGEQYF. The V gene is TRBV6-2 or TRBV6-3, the J gene TRBJ2-7; 7 bases match TRBD2. CDR1 MNHEY and CDR2 SVGEGT come from the germline V gene. The CDR3 totals 13 residues. J was trimmed by 6 bases and V by 2 bases; bases with no gene match: 4.

This sequence joins TRBV12-3 or TRBV12-4 and TRBJ2-4; 7 bases are a match to TRBD2. V dropped 3 bases and J dropped 0; count of bases not matched to a gene: 5. The CDR3 is 16 residues long. Here the CDR3 DNA reads TGTGCCAGCAGTTTGGGACTAACCCTAGCCAAAAACATTCAGTACTTC. Amino acid sequence: CASSLGLTLAKNIQYF.

The CDR3 region is CSAIDRDLNYGYTF. The DNA for the CDR3 is TGCAGTGCAATTGACAGGGACCTTAACTATGGCTACACCTTC. The V and J genes are TRBV20-1 and TRBJ1-2, with TRBD1 matching 7 bases. Germline CDR1 and CDR2: DFQATT and SNEGSKA (reference sequence). This CDR3 region has 14 residues. With 6 bases clipped from V and 1 base from J, the junction kept 8 bases outside the gene matches.

Comments on this clonotype: Sequence at one end of the junction differs from germline and may be a read error. The chain is built from TRBV2 and TRBJ1-5, with D perhaps matching TRBD1 (6 bases). The length of the CDR3 is 15 residues. The V gene's germline CDR1 is SNHLY and CDR2 FYNNEI. DNA for the CDR3: TGTGCTAGCAGTGATGGGGGGCCCTCGTACCAGCCCCAGCATTTT. Translation gives CASSDGGPSYQPQHF. Filled out from reference TRBV2 and TRBJ1-5, the complete variable domain reads EPEVTQTPSHQVTQMGQEVILRCVPISNHLYFYWYRQILGQKVEFLVSFYNNEISEKSEIFDDQFSVERPDGSNFTLKIRSTKLEDSAMYFCASSDGGPSYQPQHFGDGTRLSIL.